This TCR beta chain was retrieved from a study of T cells in Graves' hyperthyroidism and ophthalmopathy. The overall study: Peripheral blood was obtained at initial diagnosis, preceding any treatment. General observations from the study: Most thyroid clonotypes with frequency above 0.001 were detected in blood.

The CDR3 covers 17 residues. Germline CDR1 is SGHRS and CDR2 is YFSETQ. This clonotype was counted between two and nine times. What it binds is not known. The junction does not match germline at one end; this may be a read error. It was RNA transcripts that yielded the amplified TCR beta CDR3 regions. HTBI primers were employed in a first-round RT-PCR of the TCR CDR3. TCRdb re-derived calls from the multiplex PCR reads in MiXCR, one entry per CDR3 protein. The repertoire holds about half a million distinct CDR3 sequences, with 16% as singletons. Sequenced input: blood. The rearrangement uses TRBV5-1 and TRBJ2-5; tentatively, D is TRBD1 (7 bases). This clonotype was obtained from a woman in her twenties or thirties with Graves' ophthalmopathy. DNA for the CDR3: TGCGCCAGCAGCCTTGATCCCTCAGGGGGGAGCCAAGAGACCCGGTACTTC. It specifies CASSLDPSGGSQETRYF.